Each of the 27 T cell receptor beta chains below was sequenced from the same sample in a study of a mutant IDH1 vaccine in newly diagnosed glioma. The table came from immunoSEQ multiplex PCR; TCRdb's copy has only in-frame clones and leaves some out. This sample has tens of thousands of clones, with around nine tenths found just once. Noted time point: week 35, safety follow-up. Every vaccine dose comprised 300 ug of mutant IDH1 20-mer peptide plus topical imiquimod. No antigen has been assigned to these receptors. The source was PBMCs, collected from a glioma patient whose treatment included an IDH1 peptide vaccine. Receptors originate from a man in his thirties or forties with glioma.

This rearrangement joins TRBV27 to TRBJ1-1, with 8 bases matching TRBD1. CDR1 and CDR2 (germline): MNHEY, SMNVEV (reference sequence). The CDR3 loop spans 15 amino acids. Losses at the gene ends were 4 bases for V and 0 bases for J; bases not matched to a gene: 4. The chain's CDR3 is CASSWGDRMNTEAFF. The CDR3 DNA reads as TGTGCCAGCAGTTGGGGGGACAGGATGAACACTGAAGCTTTCTTT.

The V call is TRBV28, the J call TRBJ2-7; TRBD1 matches at 12 bases. Per the germline V gene, CDR1 is MDHEN and CDR2 is SYDVKM. The CDR3 contains 15 residues. Unmatched junction bases numbered 9, after V lost 6 bases and J lost 6 bases. The CDR3: CASRAWGQGAGEQYF. DNA for the CDR3: TGTGCCAGCAGGGCATGGGGACAGGGGGCGGGCGAGCAGTACTTC.

The gene calls are TRBV19 and TRBJ1-6; perhaps TRBD1 as D (6 bases). V lost 5 bases to trimming and J lost 9 bases, with 14 bases between them. The CDR3 contains 14 residues. CDR1 is LNHDA, CDR2 SQIVND, per germline (reference sequence). The CDR3 nucleotides are TGTGCCAGTAGTCCCAATCCGGACAGTTCACCCCTCCACTTT. It is translated as CASSPNPDSSPLHF. Filled out from reference TRBV19 and TRBJ1-6, the complete variable domain reads DGGITQSPKYLFRKEGQNVTLSCEQNLNHDAMYWYRQDPGQGLRLIYYSQIVNDFQKGDIAEGYSVSREKKESFPLTVTSAQKNPTAFYLCASSPNPDSSPLHFGNGTRLTVT.

This clone was observed once. This sequence joins TRBV7-2 and TRBJ2-1, with 9 nucleotides matching TRBD2. The V gene's germline CDR1 is SGHTA and CDR2 FQGNSA. The V segment lost 5 bases and the J segment 3 bases; nucleotides outside the gene matches: 5. The CDR3 length is 15 residues. The CDR3 DNA sequence: TGTGCCAGCAGCCCGACTAGCGGAAACTACAATGAGCAGTTCTTC. Translated, it gives CASSPTSGNYNEQFF.

The J gene is TRBJ2-7, the V gene TRBV20-1; D might be TRBD1 (6 bases). The CDR3 totals 11 residues. Trimming pared 3 bases from V and 12 bases from J, leaving 15 bases between. From germline, CDR1 is DFQATT and CDR2 SNEGSKA (reference sequence). In nucleotides, the CDR3 is TGCAGTGCTAGGGACGGGGACATTCGGTACTTC. It yields the protein CSARDGDIRYF.

V is TRBV4-1 and J is TRBJ2-3; no clear D. The germline gives CDR1 MGHRA, CDR2 YSYEKL. Trimming left V 5 bases short and J 5 bases short, with 20 bases between. The CDR3 has 16 amino acids. Here the CDR3 DNA reads TGCGCCAGCAGCTATAAATGGGGTCAGCTCCGAGATACGCAGTATTTT. Protein: CASSYKWGQLRDTQYF.

The chain combines TRBV5-8 with TRBJ1-5; D possibly corresponds to TRBD1 (5 bases). The V end was cut by 4 bases, the J end by 7 bases, with 18 bases between. This CDR3 is 15 amino acids long. Germline CDR1 and CDR2: SGHTS and YDEGEE. The CDR3 DNA reads as TGTGCCAGCAGCCCTCCGGGCAGGGTGGTACAGCCCCAGCATTTT. Translating gives CASSPPGRVVQPQHF. The complete variable domain, with remaining parts taken from reference TRBV5-8 and TRBJ1-5, reads EAGVTQSPTHLIKTRGQQATLRCSPISGHTSVYWYQQALGLGLQFLLWYDEGEERNRGNFPPRFSGRQFPNYSSELNVNALELEDSALYLCASSPPGRVVQPQHFGDGTRLSIL.

The sample holds a few counts of this clone. The chain has TRBV5-1 and TRBJ1-1; D might be TRBD1 (6 bases). Germline loops: CDR1 SGHRS, CDR2 YFSETQ. V lost 3 bases and J 2 bases, leaving 14 bases between the germline ends. The CDR3 is 15 residues long. DNA of the CDR3: TGCGCCAGCAGCTCGCGAGGGGGAGGTAACACTGAAGCTTTCTTT. It specifies CASSSRGGGNTEAFF.

This clone was picked up one time. The chain employs TRBV5-1 and TRBJ1-2; D may be TRBD1 (5 bases). V was shortened by 0 bases and J by 4 bases, with 13 bases between the two germline ends. The CDR3 runs 15 residues. Germline loops: CDR1 SGHRS, CDR2 YFSETQ. The CDR3 sequence is CASSLDGGEAYGYTF. The CDR3 DNA is TGCGCCAGCAGCTTGGACGGGGGAGAGGCCTATGGCTACACCTTC.

The V call is TRBV7-9, the J call TRBJ1-3; D is uncertain. The CDR3 covers 15 residues. V was cut by 2 bases and J by 0 bases, with 8 bases left in between. Germline CDR1 SEHNR, CDR2 FQNEAQ (reference sequence). DNA for the CDR3: TGTGCCAGCAGCTTAATAGGTATCTCTGGAAACACCATATATTTT. This encodes CASSLIGISGNTIYF.

The chain joins TRBV18 to TRBJ1-1, with a tentative D call TRBD1 (5 bases). The CDR3 is 15 residues long. Trimming took off 0 bases at V and 4 bases at J, with 12 bases between the two ends. The V gene's germline CDR1 is KGHSH and CDR2 LQKENI. DNA of the CDR3: TGTGCCAGCTCACCACCGGGGGTGCCGGTCACTGAAGCTTTCTTT. This codes for CASSPPGVPVTEAFF.

The chain couples TRBV11-2 to TRBJ1-2; D call uncertain. The CDR3 runs 15 residues. The V end lost 2 bases, the J end lost 2 bases, and 12 bases lay between the germline ends. Germline V gene lookup returns CDR1 SGHAT and CDR2 FQNNGV. CDR3 in DNA: TGTGCCAGCAGCTTATACAGCAGCGCGAACTATGGCTACACCTTC. This gives the protein CASSLYSSANYGYTF. The full variable domain, in which reference TRBV11-2 and TRBJ1-2 provide the parts outside the CDR3, is EAGVAQSPRYKIIEKRQSVAFWCNPISGHATLYWYQQILGQGPKLLIQFQNNGVVDDSQLPKDRFSAERLKGVDSTLKIQPAKLEDSAVYLCASSLYSSANYGYTFGSGTRLTVV.

The sample holds a few counts of this clone. This chain connects TRBV7-2 to TRBJ2-7; the D call may be TRBD1 or TRBD2 (5 bases each). CDR3 length equals 13 residues. V was cut by 5 bases and J by 7 bases, with 15 bases left in between. CDR1 SGHTA and CDR2 FQGNSA come from the germline V gene. In DNA form, the CDR3 reads TGTGCCAGCAGCCCCAGAAGAGAGGGGGAGCAGTACTTC. Amino acid sequence: CASSPRREGEQYF. Together with reference TRBV7-2 and TRBJ2-7, the CDR3 gives the full variable domain: GAGVSQSPSNKVTEKGKDVELRCDPISGHTALYWYRQSLGQGLEFLIYFQGNSAPDKSGLPSDRFSAERTGGSVSTLTIQRTQQEDSAVYLCASSPRREGEQYFGPGTRLTVT.

In the case of this clone: The junction shows a germline mismatch at one end, possibly a read error. The chain employs TRBV13 and TRBJ2-7; D tentatively fits TRBD1 or TRBD2 (5 bases each). The CDR3 sequence is 14 residues long. Germline CDR1 PRHDT, CDR2 FYEKMQ (reference sequence). CDR3 loop: CASSLGDRPGEQYF. The CDR3 bases are TGTGCCAGCAGCCTAGGGGACCGGCCGGGGGAGCAGTACTTC.

This chain joins TRBV7-9 and TRBJ2-7, with TRBD1 identical over 9 bases. Germline CDR1 and CDR2: SEHNR and FQNEAQ (reference sequence). Germline trimming cut 2 bases from V and 2 bases from J; bases unmatched to any gene: 10. CDR3 size: 17 residues. CDR3 nucleotides: TGTGCCAGCAGCTTACCGCCGGGACAGGGAGAAACCTACGAGCAGTACTTC. It encodes CASSLPPGQGETYEQYF.

The rearrangement joins TRBV4-1 to TRBJ1-1, with D possibly matching TRBD1 (6 bases). The ends were cut back, 8 bases at V and 4 bases at J, with 14 bases in the middle. This CDR3 is 13 amino acids long. The germline gives CDR1 MGHRA, CDR2 YSYEKL. The CDR3 DNA reads TGCGCCAGCGGCAGGGGTACGGGCACTGAAGCTTTCTTT. Encoded protein: CASGRGTGTEAFF.

The chain combines TRBV5-6 with TRBJ2-5, with D perhaps assigned TRBD1 or TRBD2 (5 bases each). Germline V gives CDR1 SGHDT, CDR2 YYEEEE. This CDR3 has 15 residues. V dropped 3 bases and J dropped 5 bases, with 17 bases sitting between them. CDR3 DNA: TGTGCCAGCAGCTCGGGACCTAGGGCTAGGGAGACCCAGTACTTC. Protein sequence: CASSSGPRARETQYF.

The rearrangement uses TRBV28 and TRBJ2-3; TRBD2 matches 12 bases. V gave up 3 bases and J gave up 0 bases; unmatched junction bases: 16. Germline V gene sequence: CDR1 MDHEN, CDR2 SYDVKM. The CDR3 runs 21 residues. CDR3 sequence reads: CASSFGLAGILPVASTDTQYF. The DNA for the CDR3 is TGTGCCAGCAGTTTCGGACTAGCGGGAATCCTACCTGTCGCTAGCACAGATACGCAGTATTTT.

V is TRBV5-1 and J is TRBJ1-4; D uncertain. This CDR3 has 14 amino acids. Germline V gene lookup returns CDR1 SGHRS and CDR2 YFSETQ. The V and J ends lost 0 bases and 8 bases respectively, with 11 bases between them. This CDR3 reads CASSLDGGREKLFF. The DNA of the CDR3 is TGCGCCAGCAGCTTGGACGGAGGGCGGGAAAAACTGTTTTTT.

The rearrangement uses TRBV28 and TRBJ1-5; no reliable D call. CDR3 size: 14 residues. V lost 3 bases to trimming and J lost 2 bases, with 8 bases between them. In germline, CDR1 is MDHEN, CDR2 SYDVKM. The CDR3 is CASSFQSRNQPQHF. The DNA of the CDR3 is TGTGCCAGCAGTTTTCAGTCCCGCAATCAGCCCCAGCATTTT.

The chain carries TRBV7-2 and TRBJ2-7, with D perhaps matching TRBD2 (6 bases). Trimming removed 5 bases from V and 2 bases from J, with 22 bases in between. The CDR3 consists of 17 residues. Germline V gives CDR1 SGHTA, CDR2 FQGNSA. The CDR3: CASSPRRATFEAYEQYF. DNA for the CDR3: TGTGCCAGCAGCCCCCGGAGGGCAACCTTCGAGGCCTACGAGCAGTACTTC.

This clone occurred once. The rearrangement joins TRBV27 to TRBJ2-2; D is undetermined. This CDR3 is built from 14 residues. Between the trimmed V and J ends, which lost 2 bases and 6 bases, there was a span of 10 bases. CDR1 and CDR2 from the germline V gene are MNHEY and SMNVEV (reference sequence). The CDR3 region is CASSLALWSGELFF. The CDR3 coding sequence is TGTGCCAGCAGTTTAGCGCTTTGGTCCGGGGAGCTGTTTTTT.

The chain uses TRBV6-5 and TRBJ2-3; D remains unclear. CDR3 length equals 16 residues. Germline V CDR1 and CDR2: MNHEY, SVGAGI. V was pared by 2 bases and J by 0 bases, with 12 bases between. CDR3 nucleotides: TGTGCCAGCAGTTACGGTCCTTCCCCTAGCACAGATACGCAGTATTTT. Its translation is CASSYGPSPSTDTQYF.

V is TRBV5-5 and J is TRBJ1-4, with D perhaps TRBD1 (5 bases). Trimming removed 0 bases at V and 4 bases at J, with 7 bases between. The CDR3 runs 14 residues. Germline V lookup: CDR1 SGHKS, CDR2 YYEKEE (reference sequence). The chain's CDR3 is CASSLGQLNEKLFF. The CDR3, as DNA: TGTGCCAGCAGCTTGGGACAGCTTAATGAAAAACTGTTTTTT.

The V call is TRBV9, the J call TRBJ2-7, with D possibly matching TRBD1 (6 bases). The CDR3 covers 14 residues. Between the trimmed V and J ends, which lost 3 bases and 2 bases, there was a span of 12 bases. Germline assignment: CDR1 SGDLS and CDR2 YYNGEE. CDR3 coding DNA: TGTGCCAGCAGCGAGAAGGGGGAAACCTACGAGCAGTACTTC. Translation gives CASSEKGETYEQYF.

This clone was observed once. The chain combines TRBV7-6 with TRBJ1-3; D might be TRBD1 (5 bases). The CDR3 covers 16 residues. V was shortened by 0 bases and J by 1 base, with 10 bases between the two germline ends. CDR1 is SGHVS, CDR2 FNYEAQ, per germline. For the CDR3, the DNA is TGTGCCAGCAGCTTAGCTGATCCAGGGTCTGGAAACACCATATATTTT. The encoded protein is CASSLADPGSGNTIYF.

This clone appeared once. The chain couples TRBV11-2 to TRBJ1-3; D gene ambiguous. Deletions cut 1 base from V and 2 bases from J, with 12 bases between. The germline CDR1 and CDR2 sequences are SGHAT and FQNNGV. CDR3 length: 16 residues. The CDR3 nucleotides read TGTGCCAGCAGCTTAGCGGGCCTCAGACCTGGAAACACCATATATTTT. Translating gives CASSLAGLRPGNTIYF.